This is a list of T cell receptor beta chains from one sample in a study of blood T cell repertoires in COVID-19. Libraries were prepared by immunoSEQ multiplex PCR; TCRdb keeps only in-frame clonotypes and omits some of them. This table has over 350,000 clones, approximately 93% appearing once. Sequencing used PBMCs or T cells enriched from blood (not recorded which). These receptors were obtained from a middle-aged woman who had been exposed to COVID-19. Both conserved end residues are part of each CDR3. D genes are given only for firm matches. Clone size is given for some rows only: seen once, a few or many times, or a class if the clone is expanded.

>TRBJ1-6|TRBV7-2|TRBD1|.
CASSFRDRAISPLHF
TGTGCCAGCAGCTTCCGGGACAGGGCAATTTCACCCCTCCACTTT
>TRBJ1-1|TRBV5-1|.|.
CASGEGTEAFF
TGCGCCAGCGGGGAGGGGACTGAAGCTTTCTTT
>TRBJ2-1|TRBV24-1|TRBD1|once
CATSDRTGVNEQFF
TGTGCCACCAGTGACCGGACAGGGGTCAATGAGCAGTTCTTC
>TRBJ1-2|TRBV6-5|.|.
CASSYSDRGGYTF
TGTGCCAGCAGTTACTCTGATCGGGGGGGCTACACCTTC
>TRBJ1-5|TRBV30|.|once
CAWSSGGGQPQHF
TGTGCCTGGAGTTCGGGGGGCGGTCAGCCCCAGCATTTT
>TRBJ1-5|TRBV12-3/TRBV12-4|TRBD1|.
CASSPDRGPQHF
TGTGCCAGCAGTCCGGACAGGGGGCCCCAGCATTTT
>TRBJ1-2|TRBV30|TRBD1|.
CAWSVRTGGPNYGYTF
TGTGCCTGGAGTGTACGGACAGGGGGCCCGAACTATGGCTACACCTTC
>TRBJ2-5|TRBV9|.|.
CASSAPISGGGETQYF
TGTGCCAGCAGCGCCCCTATTTCGGGGGGCGGAGAGACCCAGTACTTC
>TRBJ2-3|TRBV27|TRBD1|.
CASTTTWDRPTDTQYF
TGTGCCAGCACTACAACCTGGGACAGGCCCACAGATACGCAGTATTTT
>TRBJ1-4|TRBV2|.|.
CASSEVVEKLFF
TGTGCCAGCAGTGAAGTGGTTGAGAAACTGTTTTTT
>TRBJ2-5|TRBV7-2|TRBD2|.
CASSRTSAQETQYF
TGTGCCAGCAGCAGGACTAGCGCGCAAGAGACCCAGTACTTC
>TRBJ2-2|TRBV14|.|.
CASSTVRGGKLAWAGELFF
TGTGCCAGCAGTACCGTTCGTGGAGGGAAGTTGGCTTGGGCCGGGGAGCTGTTTTTT
>TRBJ2-3|TRBV5-1|TRBD2|.
CASSPGLAGVGDTQYF
TGCGCCAGCAGCCCAGGACTAGCGGGAGTAGGGGATACGCAGTATTTT
>TRBJ2-7|TRBV7-9|.|few
CASSHFPQGAYEQYF
TGTGCCAGCAGTCATTTTCCTCAGGGTGCCTACGAGCAGTACTTC
>TRBJ1-1|TRBV19|.|.
CASSIDKKVSEPAFF
TGTGCCAGTAGTATAGATAAGAAAGTTTCTGAGCCAGCTTTCTTT
>TRBJ2-2|TRBV21-1|.|.
CASSNQGGGTGELFF
TGTGCCAGCAGCAACCAGGGTGGGGGGACCGGGGAGCTGTTTTTT
>TRBJ2-5|TRBV6-6|.|.
CASSYSETQYF
TGTGCCAGCAGTTACAGCGAGACCCAGTACTTC